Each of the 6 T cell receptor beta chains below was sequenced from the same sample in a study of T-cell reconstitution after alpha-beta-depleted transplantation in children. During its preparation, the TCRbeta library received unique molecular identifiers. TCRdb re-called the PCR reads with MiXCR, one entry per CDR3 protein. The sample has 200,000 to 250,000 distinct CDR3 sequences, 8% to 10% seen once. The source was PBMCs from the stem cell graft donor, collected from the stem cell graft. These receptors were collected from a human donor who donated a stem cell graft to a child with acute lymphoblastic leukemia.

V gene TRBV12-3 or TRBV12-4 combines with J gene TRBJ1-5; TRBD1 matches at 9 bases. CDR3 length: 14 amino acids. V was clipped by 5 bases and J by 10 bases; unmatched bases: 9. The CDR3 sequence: CASSPGQGFDPQHF. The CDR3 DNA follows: TGTGCCAGCAGTCCGGGACAGGGATTTGACCCCCAGCATTTT.

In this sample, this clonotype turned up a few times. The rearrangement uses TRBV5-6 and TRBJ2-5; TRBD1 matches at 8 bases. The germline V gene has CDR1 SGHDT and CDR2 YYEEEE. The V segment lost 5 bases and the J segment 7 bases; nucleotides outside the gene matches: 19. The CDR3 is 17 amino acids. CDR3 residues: CASSMEWTGSLIGTQYF. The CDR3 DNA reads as TGTGCCAGCAGTATGGAATGGACAGGGAGTTTAATCGGGACCCAGTACTTC.

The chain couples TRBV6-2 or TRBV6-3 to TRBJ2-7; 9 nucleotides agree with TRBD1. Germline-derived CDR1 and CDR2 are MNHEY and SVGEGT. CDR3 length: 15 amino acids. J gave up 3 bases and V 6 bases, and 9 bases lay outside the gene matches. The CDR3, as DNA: TGTGCCAGCAGACCTGGACAGGGGACAGGCTACGAGCAGTACTTC. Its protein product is CASRPGQGTGYEQYF.

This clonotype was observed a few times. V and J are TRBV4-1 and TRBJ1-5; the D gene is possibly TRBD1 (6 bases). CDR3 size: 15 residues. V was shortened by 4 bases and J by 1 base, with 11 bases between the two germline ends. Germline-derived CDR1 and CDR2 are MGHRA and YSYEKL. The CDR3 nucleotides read TGCGCCAGCAGCCTTCGGGACATCAGCAATCAGCCCCAGCATTTT. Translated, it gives CASSLRDISNQPQHF.

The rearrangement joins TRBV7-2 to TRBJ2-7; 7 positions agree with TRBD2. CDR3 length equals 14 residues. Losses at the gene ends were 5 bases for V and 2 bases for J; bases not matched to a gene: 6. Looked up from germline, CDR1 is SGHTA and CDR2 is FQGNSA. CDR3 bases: TGTGCCAGCAGCCCCCGGGGGGATCCCTACGAGCAGTACTTC. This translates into CASSPRGDPYEQYF.

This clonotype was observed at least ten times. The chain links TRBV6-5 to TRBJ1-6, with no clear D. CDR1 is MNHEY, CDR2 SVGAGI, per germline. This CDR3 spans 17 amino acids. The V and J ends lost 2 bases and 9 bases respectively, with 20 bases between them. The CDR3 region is CASSYISMGRVASPLHF. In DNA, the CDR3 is TGTGCCAGCAGTTACATTTCAATGGGAAGGGTCGCTTCACCCCTCCACTTT.